Listed below are T cell receptor beta chains from one sample, sequenced in a study of blood T cell repertoires in COVID-19. TCRdb keeps only in-frame clones here, not all; method: immunoSEQ multiplex PCR. Of roughly 250,000 clones in the sample, around nine tenths are singletons; the top ten hold about 3.1%. The sample taken for sequencing was PBMCs or T cells enriched from blood (not recorded which). Receptor source: a woman in her forties who had been exposed to COVID-19. CDR3s include the opening cysteine and the closing phenylalanine or tryptophan. The D gene is left open where the match is weak. Clone size, where shown, is once, few, many, or a class for clones that have expanded.

V gene	D gene	clone size	J gene	CDR3 DNA	CDR3 protein
TRBV6-1	NA	NA	TRBJ2-2	TGTGCCAGCAGTGAAGTATATAGGGGCAGCACCGGGGAGCTGTTTTTT	CASSEVYRGSTGELFF
TRBV5-6	TRBD1	NA	TRBJ1-2	TGTGCCAGCAGCTTACAGGGGGTAAACTATGGCTACACCTTC	CASSLQGVNYGYTF
TRBV5-1	NA	NA	TRBJ1-1	TGTGCCAGCAGCTTGGATACCAGGGCCGGGGAAGCTTTCTTT	CASSLDTRAGEAFF
TRBV7-9	NA	few	TRBJ2-3	TGTGCCAGTGGGGGGGCAACAGATACGCAGTATTTT	CASGGATDTQYF
TRBV19	TRBD1	NA	TRBJ1-4	TGTGCCAGCCTCTCAGGGGGACAAAATGAAAAACTGTTTTTT	CASLSGGQNEKLFF
TRBV7-9	NA	NA	TRBJ2-7	TGTGCCAGCAGCTTATTTCAGGGCTACGAGCAGTACTTC	CASSLFQGYEQYF
TRBV12-3/TRBV12-4	NA	NA	TRBJ1-2	TGTGCCAGCAGTATTGTTGGGGGCGGCTACACCTTC	CASSIVGGGYTF
TRBV27	TRBD1	NA	TRBJ1-2	TGTGCCAGCAGTCCGCTCCGGGACAGGGCTGGCTACACCTTC	CASSPLRDRAGYTF
TRBV7-8	TRBD1	once	TRBJ1-5	TGTGCCAGCAGACCAGGCCCAGGGGGGAATCAGCCCCAGCATTTT	CASRPGPGGNQPQHF
TRBV28	NA	NA	TRBJ1-2	TGTGCCAGCGACCCTAGGAGGACTCGGACCGCCTATGGCTACACCTTC	CASDPRRTRTAYGYTF
TRBV30	NA	NA	TRBJ2-2	TGTGCCTGGAGTGCTATATCCACCGGGGAGCTGTTTTTT	CAWSAISTGELFF
TRBV7-2	NA	few	TRBJ1-3	TGTGCCAGCAGCCTCGGACAGAGCGCCTCTGGAAACACCATATATTTT	CASSLGQSASGNTIYF
TRBV7-9	TRBD1	NA	TRBJ1-1	TGTGCCAGCAGCGAGGGACAGTTGGCTTTCTTT	CASSEGQLAFF
TRBV6-2/TRBV6-3	NA	NA	TRBJ2-5	TGTGCCAGCAGTTACTCCCCCCGGGAAAACCAAGAGACCCAGTACTTC	CASSYSPRENQETQYF
TRBV28	NA	NA	TRBJ1-4	TGTGCCAGCAGCCTCAGGGGTTTAAGGGAAAAACTGTTTTTT	CASSLRGLREKLFF
TRBV7-2	NA	NA	TRBJ1-4	TGTGCCAGCAGCTTGCAACAGATTAATGAAAAACTGTTTTTT	CASSLQQINEKLFF
TRBV7-3	NA	NA	TRBJ2-1	TGTGCCAGCAGCTTAGCGGGGGCCAGCTCCTACAATGAGCAGTTCTTC	CASSLAGASSYNEQFF
TRBV4-3	NA	NA	TRBJ2-2	TGCGCCAGCAGCCAACCGTTATTCGGGTACACCGGGGAGCTGTTTTTT	CASSQPLFGYTGELFF
TRBV18	TRBD2	NA	TRBJ2-1	TGTGCCAGCTCACATGGGGGGAGCGGGAGAATTAATGAGCAGTTCTTC	CASSHGGSGRINEQFF
TRBV30	NA	NA	TRBJ1-6	TGTGCCTGGGGAAGAGCAAGCTCCTATAATTCACCCCTCCACTTT	CAWGRASSYNSPLHF
TRBV7-2	NA	NA	TRBJ1-1	TGTGCCAGCAGCTATAAAAGAGGGGGGAACACTGAAGCTTTCTTT	CASSYKRGGNTEAFF
TRBV3-1/TRBV3-2	NA	NA	TRBJ1-1	TGTGCCAGCAGCCAGACGCGGGCTGAAGCTTTCTTT	CASSQTRAEAFF
TRBV6-5	NA	NA	TRBJ1-2	TGTGCCAGCAGACTCCAGGCTGGTGATGGCTACACCTTC	CASRLQAGDGYTF
TRBV6-6	TRBD2	NA	TRBJ2-2	TGTGCCAGCAGCCGACGGAGCGGGGGCCTCAACTCGAACACCGGGGAGCTGTTTTTT	CASSRRSGGLNSNTGELFF
TRBV28	NA	NA	TRBJ1-5	TGTGCCAGCAGTAGGACTGATAGCAATCAGCCCCAGCATTTT	CASSRTDSNQPQHF
TRBV27	TRBD1	NA	TRBJ1-2	TGTGCCAGCAGTCCCCTTCAATTCGACAGGGGGTACTATGGCTACACCTTC	CASSPLQFDRGYYGYTF
TRBV28	NA	NA	TRBJ2-3	TGTGCCAGCAGCCGATACACTTCAGGTACGCAGTATTTT	CASSRYTSGTQYF
TRBV19	TRBD2	NA	TRBJ2-1	TGTGCCAGTAGTGGCCTAGCGGGTGGCAATGAGCAGTTCTTC	CASSGLAGGNEQFF
TRBV21-1	NA	NA	TRBJ2-3	TGTGCCAGCAGTGGCCCGGACAGAACCACAGATACGCAGTATTTT	CASSGPDRTTDTQYF